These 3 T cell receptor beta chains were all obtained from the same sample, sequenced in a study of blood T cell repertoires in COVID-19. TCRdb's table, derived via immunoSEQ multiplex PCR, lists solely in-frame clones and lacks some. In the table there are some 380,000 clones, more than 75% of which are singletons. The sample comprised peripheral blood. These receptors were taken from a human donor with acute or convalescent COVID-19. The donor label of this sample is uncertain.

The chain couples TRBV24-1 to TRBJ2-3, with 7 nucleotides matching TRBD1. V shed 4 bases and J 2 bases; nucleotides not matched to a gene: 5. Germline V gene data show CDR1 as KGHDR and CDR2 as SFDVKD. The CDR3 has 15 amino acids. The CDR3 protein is CATSETTGNTDTQYF. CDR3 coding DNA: TGTGCCACCAGTGAAACGACAGGGAACACAGATACGCAGTATTTT.

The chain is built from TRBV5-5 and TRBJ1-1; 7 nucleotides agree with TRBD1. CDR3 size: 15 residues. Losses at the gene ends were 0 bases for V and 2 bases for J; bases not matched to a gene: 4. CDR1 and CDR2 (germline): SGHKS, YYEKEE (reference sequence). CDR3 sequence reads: CASSLGGTVNTEAFF. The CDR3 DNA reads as TGTGCCAGCAGCTTGGGGGGGACAGTCAACACTGAAGCTTTCTTT. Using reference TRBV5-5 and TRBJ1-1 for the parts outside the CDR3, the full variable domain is DAGVTQSPTHLIKTRGQQVTLRCSPISGHKSVSWYQQVLGQGPQFIFQYYEKEERGRGNFPDRFSARQFPNYSSELNVNALLLGDSALYLCASSLGGTVNTEAFFGQGTRLTVV.

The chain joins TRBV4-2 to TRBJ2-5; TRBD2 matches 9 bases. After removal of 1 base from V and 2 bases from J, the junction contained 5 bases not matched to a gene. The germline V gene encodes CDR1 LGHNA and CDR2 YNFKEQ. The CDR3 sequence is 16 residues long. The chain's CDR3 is CASSQGLAAAQETQYF. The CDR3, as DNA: TGTGCCAGCAGCCAAGGACTAGCGGCAGCTCAAGAGACCCAGTACTTC.